This T cell receptor beta chain was identified during a study of blood T cell repertoires in COVID-19. Study information: From the United States, Italy and Spain came samples of acute and convalescent COVID-19. Sample material is recorded as cDNA or gDNA derived from T cells, B-cell-depleted T cells, or PBMCs.

Original processing methods: Using reference gene primer amplification, nucleated cell counts were estimated. Assay used: immunoSEQ multiplex PCR; TCRdb lists only in-frame clones, some missing. That table furnishes V, J and clone size, whereas the DNA furnished D and trimming. The table has approximately 37,000 clones, approximately 88% seen once. Material for sequencing was peripheral blood. This TCR was recovered from a man between 50 and 59 years old with active COVID-19.

The DNA for the CDR3 is TGTGCCAGTAGTTTAGCGGGAGGGTTCAATGAGCAGTTCTTC. Protein: CASSLAGGFNEQFF. The rearrangement joins TRBV19 to TRBJ2-1; the match to TRBD2 covers 11 bases. Germline loops: CDR1 LNHDA, CDR2 SQIVND (reference sequence). The CDR3 totals 14 residues. Trimming at V came to 5 bases and at J to 6 bases, leaving 3 bases not matched to a gene. Supplemented by reference TRBV19 and TRBJ2-1, the full variable domain reads DGGITQSPKYLFRKEGQNVTLSCEQNLNHDAMYWYRQDPGQGLRLIYYSQIVNDFQKGDIAEGYSVSREKKESFPLTVTSAQKNPTAFYLCASSLAGGFNEQFFGPGTRLTVL.